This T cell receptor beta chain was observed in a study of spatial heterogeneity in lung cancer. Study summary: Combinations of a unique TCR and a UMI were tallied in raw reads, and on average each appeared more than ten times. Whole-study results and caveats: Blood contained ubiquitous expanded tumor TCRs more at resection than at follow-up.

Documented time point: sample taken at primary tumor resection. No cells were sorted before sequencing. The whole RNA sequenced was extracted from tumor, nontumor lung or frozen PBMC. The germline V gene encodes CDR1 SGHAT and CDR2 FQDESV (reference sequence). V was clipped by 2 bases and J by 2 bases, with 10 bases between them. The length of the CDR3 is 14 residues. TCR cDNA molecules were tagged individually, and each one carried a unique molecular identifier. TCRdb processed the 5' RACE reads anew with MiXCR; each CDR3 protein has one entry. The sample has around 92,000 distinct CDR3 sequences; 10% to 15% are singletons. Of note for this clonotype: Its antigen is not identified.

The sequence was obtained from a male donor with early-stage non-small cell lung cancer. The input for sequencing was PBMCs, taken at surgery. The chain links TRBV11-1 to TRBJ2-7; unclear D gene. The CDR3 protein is CASSLLGRTYEQYF. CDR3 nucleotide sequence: TGTGCCAGCAGCTTACTAGGCAGGACCTACGAGCAGTACTTC.